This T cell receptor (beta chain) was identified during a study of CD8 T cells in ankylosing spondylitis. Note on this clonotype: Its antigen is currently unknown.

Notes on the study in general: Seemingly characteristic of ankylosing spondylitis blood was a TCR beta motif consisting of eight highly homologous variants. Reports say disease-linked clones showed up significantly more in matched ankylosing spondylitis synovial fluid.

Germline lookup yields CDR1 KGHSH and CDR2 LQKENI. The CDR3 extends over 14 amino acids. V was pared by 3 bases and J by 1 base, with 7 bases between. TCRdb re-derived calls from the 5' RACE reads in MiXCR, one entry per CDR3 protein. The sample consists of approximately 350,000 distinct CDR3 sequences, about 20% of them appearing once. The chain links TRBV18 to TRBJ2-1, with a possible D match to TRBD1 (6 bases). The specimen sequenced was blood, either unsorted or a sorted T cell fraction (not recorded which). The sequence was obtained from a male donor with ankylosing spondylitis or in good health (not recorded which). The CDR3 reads CASSPGQSYNEQFF. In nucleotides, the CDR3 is TGTGCCAGCTCACCGGGACAATCCTACAATGAGCAGTTCTTC.